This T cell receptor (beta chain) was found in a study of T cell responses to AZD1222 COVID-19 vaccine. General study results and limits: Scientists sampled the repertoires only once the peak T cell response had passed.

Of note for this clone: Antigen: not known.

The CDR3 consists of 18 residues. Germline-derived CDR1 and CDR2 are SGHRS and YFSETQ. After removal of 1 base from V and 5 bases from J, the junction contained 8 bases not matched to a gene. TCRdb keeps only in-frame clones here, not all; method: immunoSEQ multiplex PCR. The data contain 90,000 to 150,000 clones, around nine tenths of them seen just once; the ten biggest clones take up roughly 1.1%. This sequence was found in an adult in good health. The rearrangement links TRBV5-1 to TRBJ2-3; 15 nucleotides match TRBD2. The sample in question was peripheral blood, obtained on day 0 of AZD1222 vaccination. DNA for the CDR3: TGCGCCAGCAGCTTGCCTAGGACTAGCGGGGGGGCCCGAGATACGCAGTATTTT. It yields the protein CASSLPRTSGGARDTQYF.